Listed below are T cell receptor beta chains from one sample, sequenced in a study of OX40 agonist ivuxolimab in advanced cancers. Repertoires were generated with immunoSEQ multiplex PCR, while TCRdb's copy carries only in-frame clones and drops some. The sample consists of about 150,000 clones, around 94% of them appearing once. Sequences were derived from CD4+ or CD8+ T cells sorted from blood, sampled in a trial of the OX40 agonist ivuxolimab. Every receptor here comes from an adult with an advanced solid tumor such as melanoma, head and neck, liver or kidney cancer. Each CDR3 is given with its conserved first and last residue. The D gene is left open where the match is weak. Rows give clone size only sometimes, using once, few, many, or a class for an expanded clone.

>TRBV30|NA|once|TRBJ1-5
TGTGCCTGGGGTGCTAATCAGCCCCAGCATTTT
CAWGANQPQHF
>TRBV7-2|NA|NA|TRBJ2-2
TGTGCCAGCAGCCCCCGCAGCTGGGGGGAGCTGTTTTTT
CASSPRSWGELFF
>TRBV14|NA|NA|TRBJ2-1
TGTGCCAGCAGCCAAATGGGGTCCTACAATGAGCAGTTCTTC
CASSQMGSYNEQFF
>TRBV6-5|TRBD1|NA|TRBJ1-1
TGTGCCAGCAGTTACCGGGACAGGGTGAACACTGAAGCTTTCTTT
CASSYRDRVNTEAFF
>TRBV7-2|NA|NA|TRBJ2-1
TGTGCCAGCAGCTTAGTCCTACCCCGCTCGAGGAGGGGCAATGAGCAGTTCTTC
CASSLVLPRSRRGNEQFF
>TRBV10-3|NA|NA|TRBJ1-3
TGTGCCATCAGTGATGGGGCCTCTGGAAACACCATATATTTT
CAISDGASGNTIYF
>TRBV6-6|NA|NA|TRBJ1-1
TGTGCCAGCAGTTACCTCGGGGGTAAAAGGACTGAAGCTTTCTTT
CASSYLGGKRTEAFF
>TRBV10-3|NA|NA|TRBJ2-2
TGTGCCATCAGTGACCTTATCGCCGCCGGGGAGCTGTTTTTT
CAISDLIAAGELFF
>TRBV28|TRBD2|NA|TRBJ2-3
TGTGCCAGCAGTGATACTAGCGGGAGGGCCAAAGATACGCAGTATTTT
CASSDTSGRAKDTQYF
>TRBV27|NA|NA|TRBJ2-5
TGTGCCAGCAGTCGCCAGGGGCGGGGACCGGGTGGGACCCAGTACTTC
CASSRQGRGPGGTQYF
>TRBV27|TRBD1|NA|TRBJ2-7
TGTGCCAGCAGTTCCCCAGGGGGCTCTTCTCGCGAGCAGTACTTC
CASSSPGGSSREQYF
>TRBV4-3|TRBD1|NA|TRBJ2-3
TGCGCCAGCAGCCAAGTACTGACAGGGGAGGCAGATACGCAGTATTTT
CASSQVLTGEADTQYF
>TRBV7-3|TRBD1|NA|TRBJ2-2
TGTGCCAGCAGCTCAGCCGGGACAGCGAACACCGGGGAGCTGTTTTTT
CASSSAGTANTGELFF
>TRBV7-9|TRBD2|NA|TRBJ2-1
TGTGCCAGCACCGCCCCCGGGACTAGCGTACCCAGCAATGAGCAGTTCTTC
CASTAPGTSVPSNEQFF
>TRBV27|NA|NA|TRBJ2-5
TGTGCCAGCAGCCCCAGGGTGAGGGAGACCCAGTACTTC
CASSPRVRETQYF